This TCR beta chain was sequenced for a study of technical replicates of blood from several donors. Sequencing used immunoSEQ multiplex PCR; TCRdb keeps in-frame clones, though not all of them. Found here are about 73,000 clones, 85% to 95% of them singletons; the top ten hold about 0.25%. Material for sequencing was T cells isolated from PBMCs. The sequence was collected from a human donor in good health.

This chain's CDR3 is CASSRLAGPYEQYF. CDR3 bases: TGTGCCAGCAGCCGACTAGCGGGACCCTACGAGCAGTACTTC. V and J are TRBV9 and TRBJ2-7; TRBD2 matches 11 bases. Germline V gives CDR1 SGDLS, CDR2 YYNGEE. The ends lost 4 bases at V and 2 bases at J; junction bases unmatched: 2. This CDR3 comprises 14 residues.